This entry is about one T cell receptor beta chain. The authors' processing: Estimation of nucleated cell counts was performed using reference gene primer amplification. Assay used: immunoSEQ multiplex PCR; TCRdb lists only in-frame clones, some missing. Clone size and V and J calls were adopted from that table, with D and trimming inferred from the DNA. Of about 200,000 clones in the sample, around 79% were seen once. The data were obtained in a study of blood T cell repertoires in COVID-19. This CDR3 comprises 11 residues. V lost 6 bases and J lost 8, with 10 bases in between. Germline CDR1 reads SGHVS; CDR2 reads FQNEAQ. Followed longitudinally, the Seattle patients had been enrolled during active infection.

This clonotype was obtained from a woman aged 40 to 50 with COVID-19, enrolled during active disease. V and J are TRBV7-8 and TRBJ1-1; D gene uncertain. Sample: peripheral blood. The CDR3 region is CASRLRGEAFF. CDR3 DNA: TGTGCCAGCAGACTTCGGGGAGAAGCTTTCTTT.